This T cell receptor beta chain was retrieved from a study of T cell responses to AZD1222 COVID-19 vaccine. The V end was cut by 0 bases, the J end by 10 bases, with 13 bases between. The CDR3 has 14 residues. CDR1 and CDR2 from the germline V gene are MRHNA and SNTAGT. As regards this clone: Its antigen is not known.

The study, taken as a whole, reports: Spike as a whole was targeted by vaccine-associated CD4 TCRs, dominant at 160-218 and 743-854. Repertoire collection took place solely once the T cell response had peaked.

Clones were read by immunoSEQ multiplex PCR, and TCRdb kept only the in-frame ones, dropping some. The sample has roughly 270,000 clones, almost 95% seen once. The sequence was collected from an adult who received the AZD1222 COVID-19 vaccine. The chain uses TRBV6-4 and TRBJ2-1, with D maybe TRBD1 (5 bases). The sequencing here drew on peripheral blood, taken 28 days after the second AZD1222 dose. CDR3 in DNA: TGTGCCAGCAGTGACTCGGGCTGGTCAGGGGAGCAGTTCTTC. This encodes CASSDSGWSGEQFF.